This T cell receptor (beta chain) was sequenced during a study of cytomegalovirus exposure and HLA in healthy donors. This clone was detected once. The trim removed 6 bases at V and 0 bases at J, leaving 3 bases unmatched. Germline V gene lookup returns CDR1 MNHEY and CDR2 SMNVEV (reference sequence). The CDR3 runs to 14 residues. PCR employed 60 Vbeta and 13 Jbeta primers. Some clones are missing from TCRdb's copy, which holds only in-frame ones; the method was immunoSEQ multiplex PCR. The table shows 200,000 to 300,000 clones, with roughly 85% occurring only once. The sequencing sample was made of PBMCs. The chain has TRBV27 and TRBJ2-7; the match to TRBD2 covers 9 bases. This receptor was obtained from a girl aged 2 to 10 in good health and CMV-seronegative. The CDR3 region is CASRYSGSSYEQYF. The CDR3 DNA reads as TGTGCCAGCAGATATAGCGGGAGCTCCTACGAGCAGTACTTC.